This TCR beta chain came from a study of T cell repertoires in cytomegalovirus infection. Across the study: HLA-B-restricted CMV epitopes that are well studied, plus recently identified HLA-C-restricted ones, were used by the study. In public TCR beta signatures, there were indications of both CMV infection and matching HLA type.

TCRdb reprocessed the reads via MiXCR and lists one record per CDR3 protein. The data show roughly 500,000 distinct CDR3 sequences, about 33% seen once. General study points: Using cumulative public TCR beta family frequency, the authors identified those who carried CMV together with the relevant HLA.

Germline V lookup: CDR1 SGHDT, CDR2 YYEEEE. The length of the CDR3 is 15 residues. V gave up 2 bases and J gave up 0 bases, with 9 bases separating them. Regarding this clonotype: Its cognate antigen is unknown.

The rearrangement uses TRBV5-6 and TRBJ2-1; D not certain. Here the sequenced sample was cultured PBMCs, taken from culture after CMV antigen stimulation. This clonotype originated in a human donor in good health (CMV status not recorded). Some clones in this sample may be carry-over from other donors' samples. In nucleotides, the CDR3 is TGTGCCAGCAGCTTCACTTCTATCTCCTACAATGAGCAGTTCTTC. Amino acids: CASSFTSISYNEQFF.